A selection of T cell receptor beta chains follows, all from one sample in a study of blood T cell repertoires in COVID-19. Libraries were prepared by immunoSEQ multiplex PCR; TCRdb keeps only in-frame clonotypes and omits some of them. The sample lists about 87,000 clones, more than 75% occurring once. Sequenced sample: peripheral blood. These TCRs come from a woman aged 80 or older with acute or convalescent COVID-19. Both conserved end residues are part of each CDR3.

J gene | V gene | CDR3 protein
TRBJ2-1 | TRBV6-1 | CASAEASSYNEQFF
TRBJ2-5 | TRBV7-2 | CASSLDSRVRMSEYF
TRBJ1-4 | TRBV10-3 | CAISGQVNEKLFF
TRBJ2-1 | TRBV4-2 | CASSQDPPGSPLTGEQFF
TRBJ1-5 | TRBV7-8 | CASSWDRDTQPQHF
TRBJ2-5 | TRBV7-2 | CASSSEGPSGTQYF
TRBJ1-4 | TRBV4-1 | CASSQTGTGNEKLFF
TRBJ2-3 | TRBV18 | CASSPRTSSPDTQYF
TRBJ2-5 | TRBV9 | CASSPGTETQYF
TRBJ1-3 | TRBV29-1 | CSVEKGNSGNTIYF
TRBJ1-2 | TRBV30 | CAWSGAGTDTLANYGYTF
TRBJ2-1 | TRBV10-1 | CASSTSGVANEQFF
TRBJ2-3 | TRBV9 | CASSPRGDASTDTQYF
TRBJ1-4 | TRBV3-1/TRBV3-2 | CASEDRPNEKLFF
TRBJ1-3 | TRBV14 | CASSFRAGGGGNTIYF
TRBJ1-6 | TRBV5-1 | CASSPYRGNSPLHF
TRBJ2-1 | TRBV6-5 | CASRIQGPMNEQFF
TRBJ2-1 | TRBV6-5 | CASSGRDREQFF
TRBJ1-4 | TRBV5-5 | CASSSTGTNEKLFF
TRBJ2-5 | TRBV2 | CASSSPLETQYF
TRBJ1-5 | TRBV6-6 | CASRDRSGTNQPQHF
TRBJ1-5 | TRBV7-2 | CASSSGQLNQPQHF
TRBJ1-1 | TRBV6-2/TRBV6-3 | CASSYSGTFTEAFF
TRBJ2-3 | TRBV7-9 | CASSLARLAGRDTQYF
TRBJ2-3 | TRBV7-8 | CASSPRRDNTDTQYF
TRBJ1-2 | TRBV6-5 | CASKRQGTNYGYTF
TRBJ2-3 | TRBV3-1/TRBV3-2 | CASSPGTSTDTQYF
TRBJ2-3 | TRBV7-9 | CASSSPTSGSVLTDTQYF
TRBJ1-5 | TRBV19 | CASSPGDRVNQPQHF
TRBJ2-7 | TRBV6-5 | CASRLAEPYEQYF
TRBJ1-2 | TRBV19 | CASSAYTADYYTF
TRBJ2-2 | TRBV7-8 | CASSPLPAGGANTGELFF
TRBJ1-2 | TRBV11-2 | CASSLGRPGVGYTF
TRBJ1-6 | TRBV7-6 | CASSLAKGERNSPLHF
TRBJ2-2 | TRBV24-1 | CATSDASGRATGELFF
TRBJ2-7 | TRBV9 | CASSVGGTGFYEQYF